One and the same sample provided the 5 T cell receptor beta chains below, sequenced in a study of blood T cell repertoires in COVID-19. Assay used: immunoSEQ multiplex PCR; TCRdb lists only in-frame clones, some missing. The sample has approximately 190,000 clones; about four fifths are singletons. The sequenced sample was peripheral blood. The source is a man between 60 and 75 years old with acute or convalescent COVID-19.

The rearrangement links TRBV19 to TRBJ1-5; possible D gene TRBD1, 5 bases. CDR1 and CDR2 (germline): LNHDA, SQIVND (reference sequence). This CDR3 has 15 amino acids. Trimming removed 7 bases from V and 2 bases from J, with 15 bases in between. The CDR3 DNA follows: TGTGCCAGTACTATCCAGGGTTACGGCAATCAGCCCCAGCATTTT. Amino acids: CASTIQGYGNQPQHF.

The rearrangement joins TRBV27 to TRBJ1-1, with 8 bases that match TRBD1. Germline trimming cut 4 bases from V and 11 bases from J; bases unmatched to any gene: 9. Germline V lookup: CDR1 MNHEY, CDR2 SMNVEV (reference sequence). The CDR3 contains 13 residues. The CDR3: CASSSRRGLGAFF. In DNA, the CDR3 is TGTGCCAGCAGTTCCCGCAGGGGGCTTGGGGCTTTCTTT.

This sequence joins TRBV25-1 and TRBJ2-7; no reliable D call. The length of the CDR3 is 13 residues. Trimming took 1 base from V and 0 from J, leaving 4 bases between them. Germline V gene lookup returns CDR1 MGHDK and CDR2 SYGVNS. The CDR3 here is CASSESSSYEQYF. The CDR3 DNA follows: TGTGCCAGCAGTGAATCCAGCTCCTACGAGCAGTACTTC.

The chain joins TRBV9 to TRBJ2-2, with TRBD2 matching over 11 bases. The CDR3 runs to 16 residues. The ends lost 0 bases at V and 4 bases at J; junction bases unmatched: 2. The germline V gene has CDR1 SGDLS and CDR2 YYNGEE. The CDR3 sequence: CASSVGLAGGTGELFF. CDR3 nucleotides: TGTGCCAGCAGCGTAGGTCTAGCGGGAGGCACCGGGGAGCTGTTTTTT. The full variable domain, with the rest looked up from reference TRBV9 and TRBJ2-2, is DSGVTQTPKHLITATGQRVTLRCSPRSGDLSVYWYQQSLDQGLQFLIQYYNGEERAKGNILERFSAQQFPDLHSELNLSSLELGDSALYFCASSVGLAGGTGELFFGEGSRLTVL.

V usage is TRBV7-2 and J usage is TRBJ1-2; 7 bases map to TRBD1. Trimming removed 3 bases from V and 7 bases from J; junction bases left unmatched: 5. CDR1 is SGHTA and CDR2 is FQGNSA in the germline V gene. The CDR3 consists of 13 residues. The CDR3 loop reads CASSFDRAFGYTF. The CDR3 coding sequence is TGTGCCAGCAGCTTTGACAGGGCATTTGGCTACACCTTC.